This T cell receptor (beta chain) was sequenced in a study of blood T cell repertoires in COVID-19. Study in general: The United States, Italy and Spain were the sources of the acute and convalescent COVID-19 samples. In each case, the material was cDNA or gDNA derived from T cells, B-cell-depleted T cells, or PBMCs.

The CDR3 sequence is 13 residues long. Germline CDR1 is MNHEY and CDR2 is SMNVEV (reference sequence). J gave up 12 bases and V 8 bases, and 13 bases lay outside the gene matches. In the study's own analysis: Estimated nucleated cell counts came from reference gene primer amplification. The method was immunoSEQ multiplex PCR; TCRdb's version includes in-frame clones alone and lacks a portion of them. The DNA gave D and trimming, while V, J and clone size come from that table. This table has about 150,000 clones, around nine tenths appearing once. This sequence originates from a woman in her fifties or sixties with active or convalescent COVID-19. Source material: peripheral blood. This chain joins TRBV27 and TRBJ2-1, with 7 nucleotides matching TRBD1. The CDR3 DNA sequence: TGTGCCAGCCGGGACAGTCTTATCTTGCGGCAGTTCTTC. Amino acids: CASRDSLILRQFF.